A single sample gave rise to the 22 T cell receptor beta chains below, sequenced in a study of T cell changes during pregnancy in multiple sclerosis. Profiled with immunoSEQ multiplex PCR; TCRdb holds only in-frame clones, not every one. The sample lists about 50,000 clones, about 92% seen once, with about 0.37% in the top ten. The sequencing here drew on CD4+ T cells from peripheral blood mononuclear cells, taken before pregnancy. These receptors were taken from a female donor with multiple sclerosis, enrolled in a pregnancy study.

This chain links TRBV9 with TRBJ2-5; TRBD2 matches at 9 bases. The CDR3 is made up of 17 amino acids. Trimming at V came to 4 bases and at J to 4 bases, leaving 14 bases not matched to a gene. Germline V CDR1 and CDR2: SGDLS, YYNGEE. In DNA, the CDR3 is TGTGCCAGCAGCCCTCTGGGCGGGAGGGGCGGTCGAGAGACCCAGTACTTC. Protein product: CASSPLGGRGGRETQYF.

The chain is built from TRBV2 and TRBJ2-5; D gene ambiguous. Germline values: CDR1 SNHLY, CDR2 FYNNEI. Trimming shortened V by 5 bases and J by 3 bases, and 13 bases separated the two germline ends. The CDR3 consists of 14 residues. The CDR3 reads CASSPGPLKETQYF. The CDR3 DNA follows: TGTGCCAGCAGTCCTGGCCCCCTTAAAGAGACCCAGTACTTC.

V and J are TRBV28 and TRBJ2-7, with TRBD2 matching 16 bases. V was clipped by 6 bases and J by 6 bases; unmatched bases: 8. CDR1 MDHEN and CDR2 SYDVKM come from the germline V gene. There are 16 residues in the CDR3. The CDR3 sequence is CASSQTGLAGGREQYF. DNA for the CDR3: TGTGCCAGCAGCCAAACGGGACTAGCGGGAGGGCGCGAGCAGTACTTC.

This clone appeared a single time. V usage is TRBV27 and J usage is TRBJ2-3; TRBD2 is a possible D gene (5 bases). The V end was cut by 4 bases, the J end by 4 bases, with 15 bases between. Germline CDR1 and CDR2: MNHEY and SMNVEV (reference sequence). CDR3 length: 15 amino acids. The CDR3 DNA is TGTGCCAGCAGTTCCTCTCCAACCGGGGCAGATACGCAGTATTTT. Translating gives CASSSSPTGADTQYF.

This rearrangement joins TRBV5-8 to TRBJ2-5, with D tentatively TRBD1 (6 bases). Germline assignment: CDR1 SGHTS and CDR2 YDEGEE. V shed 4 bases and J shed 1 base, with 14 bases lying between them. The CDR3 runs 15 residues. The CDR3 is CASSPKNRAQETQYF. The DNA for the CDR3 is TGTGCCAGCAGCCCTAAGAACAGGGCCCAAGAGACCCAGTACTTC.

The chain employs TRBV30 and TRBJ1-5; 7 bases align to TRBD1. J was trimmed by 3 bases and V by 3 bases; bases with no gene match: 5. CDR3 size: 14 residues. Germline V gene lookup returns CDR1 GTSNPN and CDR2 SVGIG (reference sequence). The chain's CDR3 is CAWSRGQDNQPQHF. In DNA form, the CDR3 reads TGTGCCTGGAGCCGCGGACAGGACAATCAGCCCCAGCATTTT.

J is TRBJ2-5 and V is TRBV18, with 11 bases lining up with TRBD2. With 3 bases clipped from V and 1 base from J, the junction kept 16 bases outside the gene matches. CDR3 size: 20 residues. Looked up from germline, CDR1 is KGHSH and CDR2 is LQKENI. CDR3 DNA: TGTGCCAGCTCACCCCTAGGGACTAGCGGACCCGCGTCGACCCAAGAGACCCAGTACTTC. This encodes CASSPLGTSGPASTQETQYF.

The CDR3 loop is CASNLQGAATDTQYF. CDR3 DNA sequence: TGCGCCAGCAACCTACAGGGGGCAGCTACAGATACGCAGTATTTT. J is TRBJ2-3 and V is TRBV5-1, with TRBD1 identical over 9 bases. Trimming at V came to 6 bases and at J to 3 bases, leaving 8 bases not matched to a gene. This CDR3 region has 15 residues. CDR1 is SGHRS and CDR2 is YFSETQ in the germline V gene.

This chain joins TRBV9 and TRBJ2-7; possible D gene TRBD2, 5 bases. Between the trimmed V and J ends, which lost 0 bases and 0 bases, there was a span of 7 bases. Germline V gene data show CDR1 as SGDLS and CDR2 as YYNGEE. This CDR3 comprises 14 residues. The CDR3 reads CASSVGSASYEQYF. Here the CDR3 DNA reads TGTGCCAGCAGCGTAGGTAGCGCCTCCTACGAGCAGTACTTC.

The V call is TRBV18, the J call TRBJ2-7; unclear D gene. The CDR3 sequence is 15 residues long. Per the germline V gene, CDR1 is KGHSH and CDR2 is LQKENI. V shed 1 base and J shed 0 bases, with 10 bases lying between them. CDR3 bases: TGTGCCAGCTCACCACAGAATATTAGCTCCTACGAGCAGTACTTC. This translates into CASSPQNISSYEQYF.

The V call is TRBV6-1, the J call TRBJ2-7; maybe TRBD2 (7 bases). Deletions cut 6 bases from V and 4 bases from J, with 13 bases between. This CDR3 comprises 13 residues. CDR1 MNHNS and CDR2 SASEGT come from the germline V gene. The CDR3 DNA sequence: TGTGCCAGCAGGGGAGAGGGGGGGTACGAGCAGTACTTC. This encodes CASRGEGGYEQYF.

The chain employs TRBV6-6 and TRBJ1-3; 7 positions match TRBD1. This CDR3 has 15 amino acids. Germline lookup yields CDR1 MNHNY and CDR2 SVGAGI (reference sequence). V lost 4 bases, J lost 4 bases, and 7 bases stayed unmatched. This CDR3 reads CASSSTGLKGNTIYF. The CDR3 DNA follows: TGTGCCAGCAGTTCGACAGGGCTGAAAGGAAACACCATATATTTT.

The chain's CDR3 is CASSLRGGLAGGLSSYEQYF. CDR3 DNA: TGCGCCAGCAGCTTGAGAGGGGGACTAGCGGGAGGACTCAGCTCCTACGAGCAGTACTTC. V gene TRBV5-1 combines with J gene TRBJ2-5; 15 bases agree with TRBD2. The end of the DNA fits TRBJ2-7 better, so the J call may be wrong. Germline-derived CDR1 and CDR2 are SGHRS and YFSETQ. This CDR3 has 20 amino acids.

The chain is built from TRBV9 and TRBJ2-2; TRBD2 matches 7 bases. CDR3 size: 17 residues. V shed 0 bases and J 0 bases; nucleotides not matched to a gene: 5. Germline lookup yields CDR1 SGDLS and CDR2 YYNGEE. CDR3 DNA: TGTGCCAGCAGCGTAGGAGGGAGGGTAACGAACACCGGGGAGCTGTTTTTT. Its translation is CASSVGGRVTNTGELFF.

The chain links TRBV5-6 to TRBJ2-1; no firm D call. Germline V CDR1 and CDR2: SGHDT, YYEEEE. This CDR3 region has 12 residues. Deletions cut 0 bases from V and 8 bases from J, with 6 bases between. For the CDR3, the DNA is TGTGCCAGCAGCTTGGCCCGGGATGAGCAGTTCTTC. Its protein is CASSLARDEQFF.

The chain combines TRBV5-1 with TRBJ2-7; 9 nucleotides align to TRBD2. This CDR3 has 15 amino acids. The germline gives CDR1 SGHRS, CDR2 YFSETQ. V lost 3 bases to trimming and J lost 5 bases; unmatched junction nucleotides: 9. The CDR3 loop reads CASSSPVAGDHEQYF. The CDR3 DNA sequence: TGCGCCAGCAGCTCACCTGTAGCGGGAGATCACGAGCAGTACTTC.

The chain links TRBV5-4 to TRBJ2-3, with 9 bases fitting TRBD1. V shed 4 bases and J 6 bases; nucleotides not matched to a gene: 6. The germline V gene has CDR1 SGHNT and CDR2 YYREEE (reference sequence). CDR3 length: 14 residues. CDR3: CASSNGGQGDTQYF. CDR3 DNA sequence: TGTGCCAGCAGCAACGGGGGACAGGGCGATACGCAGTATTTT.

The CDR3 region has the DNA TGCGCCAGCAGCCCGGAAGGTACTAGCGGGAGTCCCTACGAGCAGTACTTC. Protein sequence: CASSPEGTSGSPYEQYF. The chain carries TRBV4-1 and TRBJ2-7; TRBD2 matches 11 bases. The CDR3 has 17 amino acids. Germline values: CDR1 MGHRA, CDR2 YSYEKL. Trimming at V came to 4 bases and at J to 2 bases, leaving 10 bases not matched to a gene.

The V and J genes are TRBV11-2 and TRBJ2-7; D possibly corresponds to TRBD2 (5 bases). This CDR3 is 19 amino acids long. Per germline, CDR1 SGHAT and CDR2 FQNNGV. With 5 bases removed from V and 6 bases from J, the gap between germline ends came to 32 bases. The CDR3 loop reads CASSVIMGSGGSPEREQYF. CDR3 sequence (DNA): TGTGCCAGCAGCGTAATAATGGGGTCCGGCGGGTCCCCGGAGCGCGAGCAGTACTTC.

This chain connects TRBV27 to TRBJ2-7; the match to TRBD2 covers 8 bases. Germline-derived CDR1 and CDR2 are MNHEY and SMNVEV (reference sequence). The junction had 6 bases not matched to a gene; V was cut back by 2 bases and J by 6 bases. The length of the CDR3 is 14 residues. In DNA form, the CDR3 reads TGTGCCAGCAGTTTAGTAGCGGGAATTAGCGAGCAGTACTTC. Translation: CASSLVAGISEQYF.

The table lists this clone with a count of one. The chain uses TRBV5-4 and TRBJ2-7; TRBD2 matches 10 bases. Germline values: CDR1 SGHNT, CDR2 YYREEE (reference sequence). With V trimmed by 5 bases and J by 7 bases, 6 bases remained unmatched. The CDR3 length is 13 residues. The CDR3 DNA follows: TGTGCCAGCAGGGAGGGACTAGCGAGGGAGCAGTACTTC. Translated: CASREGLAREQYF.

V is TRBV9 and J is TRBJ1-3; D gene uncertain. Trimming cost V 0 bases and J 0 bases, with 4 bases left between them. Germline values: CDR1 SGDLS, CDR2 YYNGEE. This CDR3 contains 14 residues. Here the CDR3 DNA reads TGTGCCAGCAGCGTAGACAGCTCTGGAAACACCATATATTTT. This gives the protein CASSVDSSGNTIYF.